The T cell receptor (beta chain) described here comes from a study of T-cell memory formation after mild COVID-19. With constant-segment primers, 5'RACE yielded cDNA libraries of TCR alpha and TCR beta that carried sample barcodes and UMIs. TCRdb re-derived calls from the 5' RACE reads in MiXCR, one entry per CDR3 protein. The table shows about 560,000 distinct CDR3 sequences, with over 15% occurring only once. Between the trimmed V and J ends, which lost 1 base and 2 bases, there was a span of 9 bases. The CDR3 contains 15 residues. Germline CDR1 and CDR2: LNHNV and YYDKDF (reference sequence). The clonotype comes from an adult woman who had mild COVID-19 (a few samples of this study predate the infection). Cell type and time point are not known. The V gene is TRBV15, the J gene TRBJ1-5; D is unresolved. The sequenced material came from PBMCs or a T cell subset sorted from them (not recorded which). CDR3 amino acids: CATSRAGEGNQPQHF. The CDR3, as DNA: TGTGCCACCAGCAGAGCAGGAGAAGGCAATCAGCCCCAGCATTTT.